Listed here are 2 T cell receptor beta chains from one sample, sequenced in a study of tumor and adjacent non-tumor tissue in lung cancer. RNA was extracted from bulk tissue without any cell sorting. Distant lung tissue was collected more than 3 cm away from the tumor edge. Three rounds of nested PCR, following a modified ARM-PCR protocol, produced the TCRbeta library. TCRdb analysed the multiplex PCR reads with MiXCR anew, one entry per CDR3 protein. The sample records 81,000 or so distinct CDR3 sequences, 80% to 90% being singletons. Material for sequencing was distant non-tumor lung tissue. Receptor source: a man in his 60s with non-small cell lung cancer.

The chain is built from TRBV20-1 and TRBJ2-1; 7 bases agree with TRBD1. Trimming took 5 bases from V and 9 from J; bases not matched to a gene: 19. Germline V gives CDR1 DFQATT, CDR2 SNEGSKA (reference sequence). CDR3 size: 16 residues. This CDR3 is CSARGRTGSGRGEQFF. CDR3 in DNA: TGCAGTGCTCGGGGCCGGACAGGAAGCGGCAGAGGTGAGCAGTTCTTC.

With regard to this clonotype: Being one base from a much bigger clone, this may be a read error. The CDR3 is CANSLEAAGLKIF. CDR3 sequence (DNA): TGTGCCAACAGCTTAGAGGCGGCGGGCCTAAAGATCTTC. The chain is built from TRBV11-2 and TRBJ2-1; D possibly corresponds to TRBD2 (5 bases). The V gene's germline CDR1 is SGHAT and CDR2 FQNNGV. The CDR3 runs to 13 residues.